These 23 T cell receptor beta chains share one sample of origin, sequenced in a study of shared clonotypes between healthy human individuals (TCRdb year 2020). Libraries were prepared through the immunoSEQ multiplex PCR assay. The source is immuneACCESS, and TCRdb retained only in-frame sequences with V and J called. Part of the clones is not carried over; for the studies checked, unresolved V genes explain less than half of this, and the remainder is unexplained. The sample table records fewer than 1.8 million clones; approximately 98.5% of these occur just once. The ten most abundant clones make up about 0.35% of the sample. The sequenced sample consisted of naive CD4+ T cells sorted from blood. The label giving this sample's cell subset or site can be read as: CD45RA+ positively selected. Every receptor here comes from a man in his thirties or forties in good health.

The rearrangement uses TRBV18 and TRBJ1-5, with no clear D. V lost 3 bases to trimming and J lost 0 bases, with 9 bases between them. Per the germline V gene, CDR1 is KGHSH and CDR2 is LQKENI. The CDR3 has 15 amino acids. The chain's CDR3 is CASSPLAVSNQPQHF. DNA for the CDR3: TGTGCCAGCTCACCCCTGGCCGTTAGCAATCAGCCCCAGCATTTT. The full variable domain, in which reference TRBV18 and TRBJ1-5 provide the parts outside the CDR3, is NAGVMQNPRHLVRRRGQEARLRCSPMKGHSHVYWYRQLPEEGLKFMVYLQKENIIDESGMPKERFSAEFPKEGPSILRIQQVVRGDSAAYFCASSPLAVSNQPQHFGDGTRLSIL.

Here the CDR3 DNA reads TGTGCCAGCAATCAGGGCGTCTATGGCTACACCTTC. The encoded protein is CASNQGVYGYTF. The rearrangement links TRBV28 to TRBJ1-2; maybe TRBD1 (5 bases). CDR3 size: 12 residues. CDR1 is MDHEN, CDR2 SYDVKM, per germline. The ends were cut back, 7 bases at V and 4 bases at J, with 10 bases in the middle.

The chain carries TRBV5-8 and TRBJ1-3; unclear D gene. Per the germline V gene, CDR1 is SGHTS and CDR2 is YDEGEE. There are 14 residues in the CDR3. Trimming shortened V by 7 bases and J by 6 bases, and 17 bases separated the two germline ends. CDR3 in DNA: TGTGCCAGCCGCTACCGGGCCCCAGAAAACACCATATATTTT. Amino acids: CASRYRAPENTIYF.

J is TRBJ2-7 and V is TRBV11-2, with D unclear. This CDR3 has 13 residues. Trimming left V 0 bases short and J 4 bases short, with 7 bases between. Germline CDR1 is SGHAT and CDR2 is FQNNGV. CDR3 coding DNA: TGTGCCAGCAGCTTAGAGACGCCTTACGAGCAGTACTTC. It codes for CASSLETPYEQYF.

As for this clone: The identical CDR3 is also encoded by other nucleotide sequences in the sample. The V and J genes are TRBV28 and TRBJ2-1, with D possibly TRBD1 on 5 matching bases. Per germline, CDR1 MDHEN and CDR2 SYDVKM. This CDR3 has 12 residues. Trimming took 6 bases from V and 2 from J, leaving 5 bases between them. The CDR3 nucleotides are TGTGCCAGCAGGGGGCCCTACAATGAGCAGTTCTTC. It codes for CASRGPYNEQFF.

The chain joins TRBV6-4 to TRBJ1-3, with TRBD1 identical over 8 bases. The junction had 15 bases not matched to a gene; V was cut back by 5 bases and J by 0 bases. In germline, CDR1 is MRHNA, CDR2 SNTAGT. This CDR3 is built from 19 residues. The CDR3 nucleotides read TGTGCCAGCAGTCCCTTTCTGACAGGGGAAAATACCTCTGGAAACACCATATATTTT. Translated: CASSPFLTGENTSGNTIYF.

V and J are TRBV28 and TRBJ2-1; D might be TRBD1 or TRBD2, each matching 5 bases. Germline V gene sequence: CDR1 MDHEN, CDR2 SYDVKM. V lost 2 bases and J lost 8, with 13 bases in between. The CDR3 is 14 amino acids. CDR3 amino acids: CASSLAEGFDEQFF. The CDR3 bases are TGTGCCAGCAGTTTAGCTGAGGGGTTCGATGAGCAGTTCTTC.

The genes are TRBV30 and TRBJ2-3; 7 nucleotides agree with TRBD2. V lost 0 bases to trimming and J lost 3 bases; unmatched junction nucleotides: 3. CDR3 length: 14 amino acids. Germline V gene lookup returns CDR1 GTSNPN and CDR2 SVGIG (reference sequence). CDR3 sequence: CAWSVGAGTDTQYF. CDR3 coding DNA: TGTGCCTGGAGTGTAGGAGCGGGGACAGATACGCAGTATTTT.

CDR3 region: CASSPGTGYEQYF. CDR3 DNA sequence: TGTGCCAGCAGCCCCGGGACAGGGTACGAGCAGTACTTC. The V call is TRBV7-2, the J call TRBJ2-7; TRBD1 matches at 9 bases. The length of the CDR3 is 13 residues. Germline V gene lookup returns CDR1 SGHTA and CDR2 FQGNSA. The V gene end was trimmed by 5 bases and the J gene end by 4 bases; junction bases not matched to a gene: 3.

The chain uses TRBV5-1 and TRBJ2-1; D perhaps matches TRBD1 (6 bases). Trimming removed 4 bases at V and 10 bases at J, with 12 bases between. CDR3 size: 12 residues. Germline CDR1 SGHRS, CDR2 YFSETQ. The CDR3 here is CASSLQGKEQFF. In DNA form, the CDR3 reads TGCGCCAGCAGCCTACAGGGTAAGGAGCAGTTCTTC.

This rearrangement joins TRBV6-1 to TRBJ2-5; D is unclear. The CDR3 runs to 13 residues. Germline CDR1 and CDR2: MNHNS and SASEGT. Trimming stripped 1 base from V and 7 bases from J, with 10 bases between. The CDR3 coding sequence is TGTGCCAGCAGTGAAGTTTACGGTGGGACCCAGTACTTC. This gives the protein CASSEVYGGTQYF.

The chain links TRBV11-3 to TRBJ2-2; 16 bases map to TRBD2. V trimming: 5 bases; J trimming: 1 base; junction bases outside the gene matches: 7. The CDR3 runs 19 residues. Looked up from germline, CDR1 is SGHNT and CDR2 is YENEEA. Here the CDR3 reads CASSTTGLAGGVNTGELFF. The DNA of the CDR3 is TGTGCCAGCAGCACCACGGGACTAGCGGGAGGGGTGAACACCGGGGAGCTGTTTTTT.

The rearrangement uses TRBV29-1 and TRBJ1-1; D gene unclear. The germline V gene has CDR1 SQVTM and CDR2 ANQGSEA. The CDR3 is 12 amino acids. The V end lost 5 bases, the J end lost 0 bases, and 7 bases lay between the germline ends. The CDR3 DNA sequence: TGCAGCGTTCGGTGGCTGAACACTGAAGCTTTCTTT. Protein sequence: CSVRWLNTEAFF. Variable domain in full (rest from reference TRBV29-1 and TRBJ1-1): SAVISQKPSRDICQRGTSLTIQCQVDSQVTMMFWYRQQPGQSLTLIATANQGSEATYESGFVIDKFPISRPNLTFSTLTVSNMSPEDSSIYLCSVRWLNTEAFFGQGTRLTVV.

CDR3 sequence: CASSYGASSFYNEQFF. The CDR3 DNA reads TGTGCCAGCAGTTACGGGGCCTCCTCGTTCTACAATGAGCAGTTCTTC. The chain is built from TRBV28 and TRBJ2-1, with D possibly being TRBD1 or TRBD2 (5 bases each). The V gene's germline CDR1 is MDHEN and CDR2 SYDVKM. The CDR3 contains 16 residues. V dropped 4 bases and J dropped 3 bases, with 16 bases sitting between them.

The chain joins TRBV6-5 to TRBJ2-1; no reliable D call. The CDR3 is 11 amino acids. CDR1 is MNHEY, CDR2 SVGAGI, per germline. V dropped 6 bases and J dropped 7 bases, with 7 bases sitting between them. CDR3 DNA sequence: TGTGCCAGCAGGGTACCAAATGAGCAGTTCTTC. This sequence encodes CASRVPNEQFF.

This chain links TRBV27 with TRBJ2-7; 14 bases agree with TRBD2. Germline V gene sequence: CDR1 MNHEY, CDR2 SMNVEV (reference sequence). The CDR3 has 16 amino acids. V lost 8 bases, J lost 3 bases, and 9 bases stayed unmatched. DNA for the CDR3: TGTGCCAGCTACTCCTCGGGACTAGCGGGAGTCTACGAGCAGTACTTC. This translates into CASYSSGLAGVYEQYF.

V gene TRBV28 combines with J gene TRBJ1-5, with D maybe TRBD1 (6 bases). Per the germline V gene, CDR1 is MDHEN and CDR2 is SYDVKM. This CDR3 spans 15 amino acids. Between the trimmed V and J ends, which lost 6 bases and 2 bases, there was a span of 14 bases. The CDR3 coding sequence is TGTGCCAGCAGACCTACAGGGAAGGGCAATCAGCCCCAGCATTTT. It encodes CASRPTGKGNQPQHF.

DNA for the CDR3: TGTGCCAGCAGGCGACAGGGGGCTCGTACAGATACGCAGTATTTT. Translated, it gives CASRRQGARTDTQYF. The chain links TRBV6-1 to TRBJ2-3, with 10 bases that match TRBD1. CDR3 size: 15 residues. The V gene end was trimmed by 6 bases and the J gene end by 3 bases; junction bases not matched to a gene: 6. Germline CDR1 is MNHNS and CDR2 is SASEGT.

This clone was detected once. This chain joins TRBV5-1 and TRBJ2-7; TRBD2 aligns across 11 bases. Germline V CDR1 and CDR2: SGHRS, YFSETQ. Germline trimming cut 4 bases from V and 6 bases from J; bases unmatched to any gene: 12. The CDR3 has 16 amino acids. The CDR3 sequence is CASSQGLAAPGAEQYF. The CDR3 DNA reads TGCGCCAGCAGCCAGGGACTAGCGGCCCCCGGCGCCGAGCAGTACTTC.

The chain carries TRBV18 and TRBJ2-1, with a possible D match to TRBD1 (6 bases). The germline V gene has CDR1 KGHSH and CDR2 LQKENI. The CDR3 has 14 amino acids. The V and J ends lost 0 bases and 11 bases respectively, with 14 bases between them. For the CDR3, the DNA is TGTGCCAGCTCACCACCGGGGCAGGGGAGTAAGCAGTTCTTC. This codes for CASSPPGQGSKQFF.

The rearrangement uses TRBV6-6 and TRBJ2-7, with D tentatively TRBD1 (5 bases). V lost 2 bases, J lost 0 bases, and 11 bases lay in between. There are 15 residues in the CDR3. Germline V lookup: CDR1 MNHNY, CDR2 SVGAGI (reference sequence). The CDR3 coding sequence is TGTGCCAGCAGTTACGGGCAGGGCAGCTCCTACGAGCAGTACTTC. As protein: CASSYGQGSSYEQYF.

With regard to this clone: Other DNA sequences in this sample translate to the same CDR3. The chain has TRBV9 and TRBJ2-7; TRBD2 is a possible D gene (6 bases). CDR3 length: 14 amino acids. Germline lookup yields CDR1 SGDLS and CDR2 YYNGEE. V shed 0 bases and J shed 4 bases, with 11 bases lying between them. DNA for the CDR3: TGTGCCAGCAGCGTAGCGGGAGATGGTTACGAGCAGTACTTC. It translates to CASSVAGDGYEQYF.

V usage is TRBV5-6 and J usage is TRBJ2-1; D uncertain. The length of the CDR3 is 11 residues. Trimming left V 4 bases short and J 10 bases short, with 9 bases between. Germline loops: CDR1 SGHDT, CDR2 YYEEEE. The CDR3 DNA reads TGTGCCAGCAGCGTGGGTGACGAGCAGTTCTTC. It encodes CASSVGDEQFF.